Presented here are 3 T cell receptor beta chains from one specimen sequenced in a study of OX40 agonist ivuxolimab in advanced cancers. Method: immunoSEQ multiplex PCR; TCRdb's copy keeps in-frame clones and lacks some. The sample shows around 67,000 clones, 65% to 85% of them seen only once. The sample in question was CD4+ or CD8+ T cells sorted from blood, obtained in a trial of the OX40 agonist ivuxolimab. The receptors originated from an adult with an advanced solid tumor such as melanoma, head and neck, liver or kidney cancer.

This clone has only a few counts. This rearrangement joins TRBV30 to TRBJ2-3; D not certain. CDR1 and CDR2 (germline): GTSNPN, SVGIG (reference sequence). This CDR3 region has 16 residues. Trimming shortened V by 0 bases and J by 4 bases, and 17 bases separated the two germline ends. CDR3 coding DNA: TGTGCCTGGAGTGTATTCGGCTACGAAGGAGCAGATACGCAGTATTTT. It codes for CAWSVFGYEGADTQYF. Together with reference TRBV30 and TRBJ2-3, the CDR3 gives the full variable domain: SQTIHQWPATLVQPVGSPLSLECTVEGTSNPNLYWYRQAAGRGLQLLFYSVGIGQISSEVPQNLSASRPQDRQFILSSKKLLLSDSGFYLCAWSVFGYEGADTQYFGPGTRLTVL.

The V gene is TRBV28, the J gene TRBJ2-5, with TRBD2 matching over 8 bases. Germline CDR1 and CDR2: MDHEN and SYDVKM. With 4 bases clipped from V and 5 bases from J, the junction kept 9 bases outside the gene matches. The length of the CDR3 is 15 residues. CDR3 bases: TGTGCCAGCAGTTCTCTTCGGGAGGGCCGGGAGACCCAGTACTTC. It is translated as CASSSLREGRETQYF.

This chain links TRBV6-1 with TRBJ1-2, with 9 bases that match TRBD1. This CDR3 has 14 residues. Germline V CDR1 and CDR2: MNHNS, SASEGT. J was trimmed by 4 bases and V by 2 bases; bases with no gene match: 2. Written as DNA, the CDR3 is TGTGCCAGCAGTGAACGGACAGGGGCCTATGGCTACACCTTC. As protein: CASSERTGAYGYTF.